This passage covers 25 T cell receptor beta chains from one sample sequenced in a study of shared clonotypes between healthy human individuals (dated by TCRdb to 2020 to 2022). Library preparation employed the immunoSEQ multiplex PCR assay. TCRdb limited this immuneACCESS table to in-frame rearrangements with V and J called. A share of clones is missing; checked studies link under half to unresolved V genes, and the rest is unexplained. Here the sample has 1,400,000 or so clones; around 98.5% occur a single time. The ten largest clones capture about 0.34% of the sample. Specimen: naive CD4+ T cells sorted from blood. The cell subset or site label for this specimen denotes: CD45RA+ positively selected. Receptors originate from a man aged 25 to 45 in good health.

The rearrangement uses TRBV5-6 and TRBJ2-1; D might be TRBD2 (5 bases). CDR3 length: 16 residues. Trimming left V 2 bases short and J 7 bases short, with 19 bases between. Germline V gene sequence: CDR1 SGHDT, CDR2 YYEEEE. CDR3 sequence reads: CASSFSALWERNEQFF. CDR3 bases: TGTGCCAGCAGCTTCTCGGCTCTCTGGGAGCGGAATGAGCAGTTCTTC.

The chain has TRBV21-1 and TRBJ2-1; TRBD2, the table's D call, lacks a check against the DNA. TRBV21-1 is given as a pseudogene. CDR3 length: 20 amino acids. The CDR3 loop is CASSTRGGTSGLVRLNEQFF. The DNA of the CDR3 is TGTGCCAGCAGCACGCGAGGGGGGACTAGCGGTTTGGTTCGGCTCAATGAGCAGTTCTTC.

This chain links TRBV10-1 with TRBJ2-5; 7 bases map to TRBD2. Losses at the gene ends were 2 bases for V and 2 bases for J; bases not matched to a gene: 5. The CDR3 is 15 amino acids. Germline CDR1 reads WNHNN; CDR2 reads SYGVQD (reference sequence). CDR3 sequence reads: CASSETGTNQETQYF. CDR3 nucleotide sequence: TGCGCCAGCAGTGAGACCGGGACTAATCAAGAGACCCAGTACTTC.

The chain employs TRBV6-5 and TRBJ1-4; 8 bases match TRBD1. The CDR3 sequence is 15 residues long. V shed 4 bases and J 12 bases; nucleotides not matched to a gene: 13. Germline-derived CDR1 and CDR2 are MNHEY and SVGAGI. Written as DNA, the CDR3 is TGTGCCAGCAGTTCAGTTTTGCAGGGGGCCTTCCAACTGTTTTTT. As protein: CASSSVLQGAFQLFF.

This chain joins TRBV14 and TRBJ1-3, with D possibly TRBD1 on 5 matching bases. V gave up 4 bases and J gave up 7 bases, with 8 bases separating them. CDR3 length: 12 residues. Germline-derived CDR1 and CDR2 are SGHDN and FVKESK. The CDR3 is CASSPRGNTIYF. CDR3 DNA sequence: TGTGCCAGCAGCCCCCGGGGGAACACCATATATTTT. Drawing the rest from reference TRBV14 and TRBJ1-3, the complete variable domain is EAGVTQFPSHSVIEKGQTVTLRCDPISGHDNLYWYRRVMGKEIKFLLHFVKESKQDESGMPNNRFLAERTGGTYSTLKVQPAELEDSGVYFCASSPRGNTIYFGEGSWLTVV.

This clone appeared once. Here the CDR3 DNA reads TGCAGCGTAGGCGGGATGGGAGGTCACTACGAGCAGTACTTC. Residues: CSVGGMGGHYEQYF. V usage is TRBV29-1 and J usage is TRBJ2-7; D might be TRBD2 (6 bases). There are 14 residues in the CDR3. CDR1 and CDR2 (germline): SQVTM, ANQGSEA. The V and J ends lost 6 bases and 3 bases respectively, with 18 bases between them.

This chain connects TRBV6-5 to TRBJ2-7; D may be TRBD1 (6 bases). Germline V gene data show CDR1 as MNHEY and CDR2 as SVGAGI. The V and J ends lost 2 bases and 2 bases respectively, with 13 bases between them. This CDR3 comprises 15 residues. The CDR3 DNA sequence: TGTGCCAGCAGTTACGGGGGCAGGGGTGCCTACGAGCAGTACTTC. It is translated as CASSYGGRGAYEQYF.

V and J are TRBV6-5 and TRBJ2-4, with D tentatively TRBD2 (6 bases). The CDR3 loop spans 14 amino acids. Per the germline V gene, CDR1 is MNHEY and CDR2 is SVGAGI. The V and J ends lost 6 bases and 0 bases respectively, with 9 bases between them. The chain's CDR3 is CASRPGLAKNIQYF. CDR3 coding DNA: TGTGCCAGCAGACCGGGACTAGCCAAAAACATTCAGTACTTC.

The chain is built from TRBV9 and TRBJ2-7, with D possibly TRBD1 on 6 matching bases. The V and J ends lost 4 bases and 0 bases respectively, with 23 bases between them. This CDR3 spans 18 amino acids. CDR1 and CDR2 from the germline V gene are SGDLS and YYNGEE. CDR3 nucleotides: TGTGCCAGCAGCCCACACCCAGGTACAGGGCAGAGCTCCTACGAGCAGTACTTC. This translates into CASSPHPGTGQSSYEQYF.

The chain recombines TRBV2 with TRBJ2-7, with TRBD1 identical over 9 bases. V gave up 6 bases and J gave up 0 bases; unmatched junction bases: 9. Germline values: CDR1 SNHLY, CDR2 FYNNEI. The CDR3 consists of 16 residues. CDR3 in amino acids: CASRVIRDRVSYEQYF. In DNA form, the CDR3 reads TGTGCCAGCAGAGTCATCCGGGACAGGGTCTCCTACGAGCAGTACTTC.

The chain's CDR3 is CSVGERVNEQFF. Here the CDR3 DNA reads TGCAGCGTTGGAGAAAGGGTAAATGAGCAGTTCTTC. The V and J genes are TRBV29-1 and TRBJ2-1; D gene uncertain. The germline gives CDR1 SQVTM, CDR2 ANQGSEA. The CDR3 length is 12 residues. Between the trimmed V and J ends, which lost 4 bases and 7 bases, there was a span of 11 bases.

CDR3 loop: CASSRGENIQYF. CDR3 DNA: TGTGCCAGCTCACGGGGGGAAAACATTCAGTACTTC. The chain combines TRBV18 with TRBJ2-4; TRBD2 might be the D (6 bases). Germline V gene lookup returns CDR1 KGHSH and CDR2 LQKENI. V gave up 4 bases and J gave up 5 bases, with 6 bases separating them. The CDR3 has 12 residues.

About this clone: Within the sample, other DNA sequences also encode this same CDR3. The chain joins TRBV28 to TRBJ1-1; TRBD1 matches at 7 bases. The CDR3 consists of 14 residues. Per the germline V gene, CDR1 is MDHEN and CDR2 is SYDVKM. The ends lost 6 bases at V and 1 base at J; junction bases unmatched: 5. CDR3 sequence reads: CASRPGTANTEAFF. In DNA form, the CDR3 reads TGTGCCAGCAGGCCCGGGACAGCGAACACTGAAGCTTTCTTT.

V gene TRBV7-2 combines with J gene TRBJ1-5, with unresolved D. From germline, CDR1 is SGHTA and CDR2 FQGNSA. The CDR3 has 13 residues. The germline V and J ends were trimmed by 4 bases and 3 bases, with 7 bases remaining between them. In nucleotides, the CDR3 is TGTGCCAGCAGCTACACTTACAATCAGCCCCAGCATTTT. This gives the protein CASSYTYNQPQHF.

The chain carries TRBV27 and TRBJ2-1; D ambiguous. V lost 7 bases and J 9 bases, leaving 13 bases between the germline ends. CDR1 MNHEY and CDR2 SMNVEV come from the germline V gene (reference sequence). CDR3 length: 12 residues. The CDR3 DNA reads TGTGCCAGCAACCAACTTGCTGGTGAGCAGTTCTTC. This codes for CASNQLAGEQFF.

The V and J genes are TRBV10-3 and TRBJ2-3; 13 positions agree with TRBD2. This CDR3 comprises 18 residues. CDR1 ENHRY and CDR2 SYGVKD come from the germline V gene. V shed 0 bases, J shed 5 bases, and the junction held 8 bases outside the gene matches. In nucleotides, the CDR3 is TGTGCCATCAGTGAGTCAAAAAGGACTAGCGGGAGTGTAGATACGCAGTATTTT. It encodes CAISESKRTSGSVDTQYF.

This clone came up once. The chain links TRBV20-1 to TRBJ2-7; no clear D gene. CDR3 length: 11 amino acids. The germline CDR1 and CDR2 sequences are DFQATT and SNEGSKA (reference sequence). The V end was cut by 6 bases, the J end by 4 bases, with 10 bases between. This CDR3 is CSALRVYEQYF. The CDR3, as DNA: TGCAGTGCCCTGCGTGTGTACGAGCAGTACTTC.

Here the CDR3 reads CASSLGGLGTDTQYF. The CDR3 DNA sequence: TGTGCCAGCAGCTTAGGGGGTTTGGGCACAGATACGCAGTATTTT. This chain uses TRBV7-3 with TRBJ2-3; D tentatively fits TRBD1 or TRBD2 (5 bases each). Germline CDR1 SGHTA, CDR2 FQGTGA. V lost 2 bases and J 1 base, leaving 10 bases between the germline ends. The CDR3 totals 15 residues. The whole variable domain, filled in from reference TRBV7-3 and TRBJ2-3, reads GAGVSQTPSNKVTEKGKYVELRCDPISGHTALYWYRQSLGQGPEFLIYFQGTGAADDSGLPNDRFFAVRPEGSVSTLKIQRTERGDSAVYLCASSLGGLGTDTQYFGPGTRLTVL.

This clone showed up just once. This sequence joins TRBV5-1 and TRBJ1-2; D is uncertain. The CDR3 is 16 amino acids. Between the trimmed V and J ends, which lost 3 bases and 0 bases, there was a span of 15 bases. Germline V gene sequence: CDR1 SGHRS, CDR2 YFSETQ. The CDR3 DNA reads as TGCGCCAGCAGCTATCCCGAAGGCGCAGCTAACTATGGCTACACCTTC. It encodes CASSYPEGAANYGYTF.

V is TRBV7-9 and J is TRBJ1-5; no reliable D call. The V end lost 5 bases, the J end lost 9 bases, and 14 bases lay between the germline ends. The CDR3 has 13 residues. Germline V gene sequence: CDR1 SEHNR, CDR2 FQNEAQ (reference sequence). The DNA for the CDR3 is TGTGCCAGCAGCATCGGGCCTCACCGGCCCCAGCATTTT. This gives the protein CASSIGPHRPQHF.

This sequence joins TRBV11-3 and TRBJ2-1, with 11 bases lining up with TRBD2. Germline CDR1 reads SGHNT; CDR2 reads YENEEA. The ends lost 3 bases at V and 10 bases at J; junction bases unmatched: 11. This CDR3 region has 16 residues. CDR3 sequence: CASSFNGLAGQGEQFF. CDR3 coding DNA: TGTGCCAGCAGCTTCAATGGACTAGCGGGTCAGGGGGAGCAGTTCTTC.

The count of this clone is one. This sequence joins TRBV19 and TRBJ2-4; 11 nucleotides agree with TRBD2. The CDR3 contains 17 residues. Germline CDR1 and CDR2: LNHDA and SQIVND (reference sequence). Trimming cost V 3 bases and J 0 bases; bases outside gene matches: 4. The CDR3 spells CASSIGTSGLAKNIQYF. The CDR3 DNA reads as TGTGCCAGTAGTATTGGGACTAGCGGTCTAGCCAAAAACATTCAGTACTTC.

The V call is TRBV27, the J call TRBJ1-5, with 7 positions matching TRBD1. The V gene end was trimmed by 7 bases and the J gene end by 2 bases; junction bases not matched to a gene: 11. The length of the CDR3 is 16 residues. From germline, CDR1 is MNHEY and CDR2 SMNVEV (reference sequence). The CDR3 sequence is CASKPTGTVGNQPQHF. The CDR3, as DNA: TGTGCCAGCAAACCGACAGGGACCGTTGGCAATCAGCCCCAGCATTTT.

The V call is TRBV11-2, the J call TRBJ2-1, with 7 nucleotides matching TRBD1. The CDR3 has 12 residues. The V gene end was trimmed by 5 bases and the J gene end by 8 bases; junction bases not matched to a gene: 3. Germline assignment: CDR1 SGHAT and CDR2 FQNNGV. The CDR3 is CASSRTGHEQFF. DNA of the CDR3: TGTGCCAGCAGCCGGACAGGTCATGAGCAGTTCTTC.

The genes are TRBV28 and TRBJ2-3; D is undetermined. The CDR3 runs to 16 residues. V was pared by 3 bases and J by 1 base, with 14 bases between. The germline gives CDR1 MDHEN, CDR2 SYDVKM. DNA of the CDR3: TGTGCCAGCAGTTTTCTTGCGACCCAAGGCACAGATACGCAGTATTTT. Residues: CASSFLATQGTDTQYF.